The clone carrying this T cell receptor beta chain was seen a handful of times. Antigen: not known. The data derive from a study of T cell repertoires in cytomegalovirus infection. Study results and limitations: HLA-C-restricted CMV clonotypes gave the most frequent clonotype in two of eight donors. CMV carriers having the relevant HLA were flagged by cumulative public TCR beta family frequency.

V dropped 7 bases and J dropped 9; count of bases not matched to a gene: 11. The CDR3 has 13 residues. A single record per CDR3 protein comes from TCRdb applying MiXCR to the reads. Of around 770,000 distinct CDR3 sequences detected, 25% to 35% appear once; the ten largest clones hold roughly 14%. The source was cultured CD8+ T cells from PBMCs, collected from culture after CMV antigen stimulation. The clonotype was recovered from a human donor in good health (CMV status not recorded). Some clones in this sample may be carry-over from other donors' samples. This chain connects TRBV12-3 or TRBV12-4 to TRBJ2-5; 7 bases map to TRBD1. CDR3 protein: CASTPTGSGPQYF. In nucleotides, the CDR3 is TGTGCCAGCACCCCGACAGGGAGTGGGCCCCAGTACTTC.